The rows below give T cell receptor beta chains drawn from one sample of a study of identical twins. TCRdb processed the 5' RACE reads anew with MiXCR; each CDR3 protein has one entry. The table lists some 200,000 distinct CDR3 sequences, 7.5% of them singletons. This sample also appeared in a second study, on yellow fever vaccine responses in identical twins.

Specimen: memory (CD45RO+) T cells sorted from blood. The receptors were gathered from a woman between 18 and 29 years old in good health. CDR3s include the opening cysteine and the closing phenylalanine or tryptophan. Each record gives: J gene, V gene, clone size, D gene, CDR3 DNA, CDR3 protein. A D gene is named only where the DNA matches it firmly. Where a row states a size, it is once, few, many or the class of an expanded clone; other rows omit it.

TRBJ1-2 | TRBV6-5 | . | TRBD1 | TGTGCCAGCAGTTACTCGCGAACAGGGGGGGCGTATGGCTACACCTTC | CASSYSRTGGAYGYTF
TRBJ2-7 | TRBV12-3/TRBV12-4 | . | . | TGTGCCAGCAGTTTACGGTGGTACGAGCAGTACTTC | CASSLRWYEQYF
TRBJ2-2 | TRBV6-2/TRBV6-3 | . | TRBD1 | TGTGCCAGCAGGACAGGGGAAACCGGGGAGCTGTTTTTT | CASRTGETGELFF
TRBJ1-1 | TRBV7-2 | many | TRBD1 | TGTGCCAGCAGCATTAAGGACAGGGGATTTTACGGGACTGAAGCTTTCTTT | CASSIKDRGFYGTEAFF
TRBJ2-7 | TRBV5-1 | . | TRBD2 | TGCGCCAGCAGCCTCGGGACTAGCGGGCGCGAGCAGTACTTC | CASSLGTSGREQYF
TRBJ1-4 | TRBV5-4 | . | . | TGTGCCAGCAGCTTGGATGGGGGGCCCCGGGGAAAACTGTTTTTT | CASSLDGGPRGKLFF
TRBJ2-3 | TRBV29-1 | many | . | TGCAGCGTTGACTACCCGGACGCTCCAGATACGCAGTATTTT | CSVDYPDAPDTQYF
TRBJ1-6 | TRBV15 | . | . | TGTGCCACCAGCAGGGCCCCCCGCGAAGCGGGGTATAATTCACCCCTCCACTTT | CATSRAPREAGYNSPLHF
TRBJ2-5 | TRBV18 | many | . | TGTGCCAGCTCATCCCTTTCAGGGGGGTATGAGACCCAGTACTTC | CASSSLSGGYETQYF
TRBJ2-1 | TRBV29-1 | many | TRBD2 | TGCAGCGTTGAAGATCTAGCGGGAGGGAGCGATGAGCAGTTCTTC | CSVEDLAGGSDEQFF
TRBJ2-5 | TRBV5-1 | many | . | TGCGCCAGCAGCGGCCAAGAGACCCAGTACTTC | CASSGQETQYF
TRBJ2-1 | TRBV5-4 | . | . | TGTGCCAGCAGCTTGGGGGGAGCTAGAGGTGCGTACAATGAGCAGTTCTTC | CASSLGGARGAYNEQFF
TRBJ2-1 | TRBV6-1 | few | . | TGTGCCGGGGCCCTGTACGGCTCCTACAATGAGCAGTTCTTC | CAGALYGSYNEQFF
TRBJ1-6 | TRBV12-3/TRBV12-4 | . | TRBD1 | TGTGCCAGCAGTTCCCGACAGGGGCACTCACCCCTCCACTTT | CASSSRQGHSPLHF
TRBJ2-7 | TRBV5-6 | many | . | TGTGCCAGCAGCTTGGGGTATCCCAGTGTCGAGCAGTACTTC | CASSLGYPSVEQYF